This T cell receptor beta chain was recovered during a study of blood T cells in healthy people across ages. Losses at the gene ends were 0 bases for V and 6 bases for J; bases not matched to a gene: 4. Per germline, CDR1 LGHDT and CDR2 YNNKEL (reference sequence). This CDR3 is built from 14 residues. Through a sample-barcoded 5' primer and a J-beta primer mix, a second PCR was run for roughly 6 to 11 cycles. A tag from a template-switch adaptor with 12 random nucleotides marked each cDNA molecule. TCRdb used MiXCR to reprocess the 5' RACE reads, holding one entry per CDR3 protein. The table has more than 650,000 distinct CDR3 sequences, around half seen once.

The chain combines TRBV3-1 with TRBJ2-5, with 7 bases fitting TRBD1. Sequencing used blood. The clonotype was recovered from a man at least 80 years old in good health. The CDR3 is CASSQDRGWKTQYF. The CDR3 DNA follows: TGTGCCAGCAGCCAAGACAGGGGGTGGAAGACCCAGTACTTC.